This is a list of T cell receptor beta chains from one sample in a study of shared clonotypes between healthy human individuals. The protocol was immunoSEQ multiplex PCR, while the TCRdb copy is restricted to in-frame clones and leaves out a portion. In the table there are approximately 2,000,000 clones, 90% to 95% of which are singletons. The sequenced sample was naive CD8+ T cells from PBMCs. The receptors derive from a man younger than 35 in good health. Some clones in this sample may be carry-over from other donors' samples. The CDR3 runs from the conserved cysteine through the conserved F or W. The D gene is left open where the match is weak. Not all rows give a size; the values are once, few, many and, for expanded clones, a class.

d_gene	abundance	j_gene	v_gene	CDR3aa	CDR3nt
-	-	TRBJ1-4	TRBV5-1	CASTPEGGTNEKLFF	TGCGCCAGCACCCCGGAGGGGGGAACTAATGAAAAACTGTTTTTT
TRBD2	-	TRBJ2-7	TRBV11-2	CASSSRVGRESYEQYF	TGTGCCAGCAGCTCCCGGGTGGGGCGGGAGTCCTACGAGCAGTACTTC
-	-	TRBJ2-7	TRBV9	CASSVRGSDEQYF	TGTGCCAGCAGCGTAAGGGGGTCGGACGAGCAGTACTTC
TRBD1	once	TRBJ2-7	TRBV27	CASSFRDRGNEQYF	TGTGCCAGCAGTTTCCGGGACAGGGGGAACGAGCAGTACTTC
-	-	TRBJ2-7	TRBV6-1	CASSDWDIYYEQYF	TGTGCCAGCAGTGATTGGGACATTTACTACGAGCAGTACTTC
-	-	TRBJ1-5	TRBV27	CASSLDRSNQPQHF	TGTGCCAGCAGTCTCGACCGGAGCAATCAGCCCCAGCATTTT
-	-	TRBJ1-2	TRBV2	CASSEGPSGFPYGYTF	TGTGCCAGCAGTGAAGGGCCCTCAGGTTTCCCCTATGGCTACACCTTC
-	-	TRBJ2-2	TRBV2	CASSEAWVTTPTGELFF	TGTGCCAGCAGTGAAGCGTGGGTGACAACCCCTACCGGGGAGCTGTTTTTT
TRBD1	-	TRBJ1-1	TRBV6-5	CASREGQFENTEAFF	TGTGCCAGCAGGGAGGGACAGTTCGAGAACACTGAAGCTTTCTTT
TRBD2	-	TRBJ2-1	TRBV7-8	CASSLVVSGRAVSSYNEQFF	TGTGCCAGCAGCTTAGTAGTAAGCGGGAGGGCCGTTAGCTCCTACAATGAGCAGTTCTTC
-	once	TRBJ2-1	TRBV27	CASRVGSSYNEQFF	TGTGCCAGCAGGGTGGGGAGCTCCTACAATGAGCAGTTCTTC
-	-	TRBJ1-1	TRBV15	CATSRGWDSEAFF	TGTGCCACCAGCAGAGGCTGGGACTCAGAAGCTTTCTTT
-	once	TRBJ2-3	TRBV7-9	CASSNRDSATDTQYF	TGTGCCAGCAGCAACCGGGACTCGGCCACAGATACGCAGTATTTT
TRBD1	-	TRBJ2-1	TRBV13	CASARTGQGDNEQFF	TGTGCCAGCGCCAGAACGGGACAGGGGGACAATGAGCAGTTCTTC
-	-	TRBJ1-3	TRBV11-2	CASSPGRFSGNTIYF	TGTGCCAGCAGCCCGGGACGGTTCTCTGGAAACACCATATATTTT
TRBD2	-	TRBJ2-5	TRBV28	CASSHRPSGRLQETQYF	TGTGCCAGCAGTCACCGCCCTAGCGGGAGACTCCAAGAGACCCAGTACTTC
-	-	TRBJ2-1	TRBV27	CASRTAGPNNEQFF	TGTGCCAGCAGAACAGCGGGTCCAAACAATGAGCAGTTCTTC
TRBD2	-	TRBJ2-5	TRBV7-9	CASSTRTSGSPETQYF	TGTGCCAGCAGCACCCGGACTAGCGGGAGTCCGGAGACCCAGTACTTC
-	-	TRBJ1-2	TRBV29-1	CSVLRESYGYTF	TGCAGCGTCCTCAGGGAAAGCTATGGCTACACCTTC
-	-	TRBJ2-7	TRBV11-1	CASSYLGAGAGREQYF	TGTGCCAGCAGCTACCTAGGGGCCGGGGCCGGAAGGGAGCAGTACTTC
TRBD1	-	TRBJ2-1	TRBV9	CASSEGQYNEQFF	TGTGCCAGCAGCGAGGGACAGTACAATGAGCAGTTCTTC
-	-	TRBJ1-1	TRBV4-1	CASSLFGNTEAFF	TGCGCCAGCAGCCTATTTGGGAACACTGAAGCTTTCTTT
-	-	TRBJ2-7	TRBV6-1	CASSEVRMSYEQYF	TGTGCCAGCAGTGAAGTACGGATGTCCTACGAGCAGTACTTC
-	-	TRBJ1-2	TRBV7-9	CASSLAPHSLNYGYTF	TGTGCCAGCAGCTTAGCACCCCACAGCCTGAACTATGGCTACACCTTC
TRBD1	-	TRBJ1-2	TRBV6-6	CASSFRDRPYGYTF	TGTGCCAGCAGTTTCCGGGACAGGCCCTATGGCTACACCTTC
-	-	TRBJ1-4	TRBV28	CASSFQTGIDEKLFF	TGTGCCAGCAGTTTCCAAACAGGGATCGACGAAAAACTGTTTTTT
-	-	TRBJ2-3	TRBV9	CASSVAEGGTDTQYF	TGTGCCAGCAGCGTAGCCGAGGGGGGCACAGATACGCAGTATTTT
-	-	TRBJ1-1	TRBV14	CASSQGMNTEAFF	TGTGCCAGCAGCCAAGGGATGAACACTGAAGCTTTCTTT
-	-	TRBJ2-1	TRBV27	CASSFGYPGPQFF	TGTGCCAGCAGTTTTGGGTACCCCGGGCCGCAGTTCTTC
-	-	TRBJ2-7	TRBV14	CASSQAFRLRLYEQYF	TGTGCCAGCAGCCAAGCCTTTCGACTACGGCTCTACGAGCAGTACTTC
TRBD2	-	TRBJ2-2	TRBV14	CASSHLQLAGDPNTGELFF	TGTGCCAGCAGCCACCTCCAACTAGCGGGGGATCCGAACACCGGGGAGCTGTTTTTT
-	once	TRBJ1-1	TRBV27	CASSLGRNTEAFF	TGTGCCAGCAGTTTAGGAAGGAACACTGAAGCTTTCTTT
TRBD1	once	TRBJ2-7	TRBV27	CASNVDKGAPFYEQYF	TGTGCCAGCAACGTCGATAAGGGGGCTCCATTCTACGAGCAGTACTTC
-	-	TRBJ1-2	TRBV20-1	CSARGGYGYTF	TGCAGTGCTAGGGGAGGCTATGGCTACACCTTC
TRBD1	-	TRBJ1-4	TRBV6-5	CASSYFVGQSNEKLFF	TGTGCCAGCAGTTACTTTGTGGGACAGTCTAATGAAAAACTGTTTTTT
-	-	TRBJ2-7	TRBV6-1	CASSGVVGVGYEQYF	TGTGCCAGCAGTGGCGTCGTCGGGGTCGGCTACGAGCAGTACTTC
-	-	TRBJ1-1	TRBV28	CASSFEDYTEAFF	TGTGCCAGCAGTTTTGAGGATTACACTGAAGCTTTCTTT
-	-	TRBJ2-7	TRBV29-1	CSVVSRDRNYEQYF	TGCAGCGTTGTGAGTAGGGACCGAAACTACGAGCAGTACTTC
-	-	TRBJ2-7	TRBV30	CASSRDGPPYEQYF	TGTGCCTCGTCCCGGGACGGTCCCCCCTACGAGCAGTACTTC
-	-	TRBJ2-3	TRBV7-9	CASSLGRGNVGTQYF	TGTGCCAGCAGCTTAGGTCGGGGGAATGTCGGTACGCAGTATTTT
-	-	TRBJ2-4	TRBV27	CASSEGRIIAKNIQYF	TGTGCCAGCAGTGAGGGACGGATAATAGCCAAAAACATTCAGTACTTC
-	-	TRBJ1-5	TRBV7-2	CASSLYSSSNQPQHF	TGTGCCAGCAGCTTATACTCCTCTAGCAATCAGCCCCAGCATTTT
-	-	TRBJ1-1	TRBV5-1	CASSLGPEQGRTEAFF	TGCGCCAGCAGCTTGGGTCCTGAACAGGGTCGCACTGAAGCTTTCTTT
TRBD1	-	TRBJ2-7	TRBV19	CASSNRQGFSYEQYF	TGTGCCAGTAGTAATCGACAGGGGTTCTCCTACGAGCAGTACTTC
-	-	TRBJ1-5	TRBV7-9	CASSLEVQPQHF	TGTGCCAGCAGCTTAGAAGTTCAGCCCCAGCATTTT
TRBD1	-	TRBJ1-1	TRBV7-9	CASSFDRGQVNTEAFF	TGTGCCAGCAGCTTTGACAGGGGGCAGGTGAACACTGAAGCTTTCTTT